Below are 15 T cell receptor beta chains sequenced from a single sample in a study of cytomegalovirus exposure and HLA in healthy donors. PCR amplification relied on 60 Vbeta primers (plus 13 Jbeta primers). This table comes from immunoSEQ multiplex PCR, and its TCRdb copy is limited to in-frame clones, with some not included. This table holds around 300,000 clones, approximately 84% found once. Sequencing was done on a sample of PBMCs. Receptors originate from a woman between 35 and 50 years old in good health and CMV-seropositive.

This clone turned up a few times. The rearrangement uses TRBV30 and TRBJ1-3, with TRBD1 matching over 7 bases. The CDR3 totals 12 residues. Trimming at V came to 0 bases and at J to 10 bases, leaving 3 bases not matched to a gene. Per germline, CDR1 GTSNPN and CDR2 SVGIG (reference sequence). The CDR3 protein is CAWSVAGGTIYF. DNA of the CDR3: TGTGCCTGGAGTGTGGCAGGGGGAACCATATATTTT.

The rearrangement uses TRBV28 and TRBJ2-7; 8 bases line up with TRBD1. The V gene end was trimmed by 6 bases and the J gene end by 7 bases; junction bases not matched to a gene: 11. The CDR3 runs 14 residues. Germline V gene lookup returns CDR1 MDHEN and CDR2 SYDVKM. The CDR3 region has the DNA TGTGCCAGCAGGCGGACAGGGAGGAAAAGGGAGCAGTACTTC. Translating it yields CASRRTGRKREQYF.

The count of this clone is one. V gene TRBV7-6 combines with J gene TRBJ2-7; 8 bases are shared with TRBD2. The CDR3 length is 15 residues. Trimming cost V 2 bases and J 4 bases; bases outside gene matches: 7. Germline CDR1 is SGHVS and CDR2 is FNYEAQ. This chain's CDR3 is CASSLLSGSGYEQYF. The CDR3, as DNA: TGTGCCAGCAGCTTACTCAGCGGGAGTGGGTACGAGCAGTACTTC. The full variable domain, in which reference TRBV7-6 and TRBJ2-7 provide the parts outside the CDR3, is GAGVSQSPRYKVTKRGQDVALRCDPISGHVSLYWYRQALGQGPEFLTYFNYEAQQDKSGLPNDRFSAERPEGSISTLTIQRTEQRDSAMYRCASSLLSGSGYEQYFGPGTRLTVT.

The chain uses TRBV5-4 and TRBJ1-3; TRBD1 matches at 7 bases. Germline CDR1 and CDR2: SGHNT and YYREEE (reference sequence). The J segment lost 2 bases and the V segment lost 1 base, leaving 0 bases of the junction unmatched. CDR3 size: 14 residues. This CDR3 reads CASSLTGAGNTIYF. The CDR3 DNA is TGTGCCAGCAGCTTGACAGGGGCTGGAAACACCATATATTTT.

This chain joins TRBV30 and TRBJ1-5, with D perhaps TRBD1 (6 bases). V was cut by 0 bases and J by 3 bases, with 12 bases left in between. Germline CDR1 is GTSNPN and CDR2 is SVGIG (reference sequence). This CDR3 is 15 amino acids long. The chain's CDR3 is CAWSVGGQNNQPQHF. The CDR3 coding sequence is TGTGCCTGGAGTGTCGGGGGGCAGAACAATCAGCCCCAGCATTTT.

The V and J genes are TRBV4-1 and TRBJ2-1; the D is unclear. Deletions cut 0 bases from V and 6 bases from J, with 6 bases between. Germline CDR1 MGHRA, CDR2 YSYEKL. The CDR3 has 13 amino acids. In nucleotides, the CDR3 is TGCGCCAGCAGCCAAGACAGGCTCAATGAGCAGTTCTTC. It is translated as CASSQDRLNEQFF.

The chain carries TRBV7-6 and TRBJ2-6; a possible D gene is TRBD1 (6 bases). CDR1 and CDR2 from the germline V gene are SGHVS and FNYEAQ. The CDR3 covers 16 residues. V lost 5 bases, J lost 0 bases, and 11 bases lay in between. The CDR3 nucleotides read TGTGCCAGCAGCCTAACAGGGCGCTCTGGGGCCAACGTCCTGACTTTC. The encoded protein is CASSLTGRSGANVLTF. Combining the CDR3 with reference TRBV7-6 and TRBJ2-6 gives the whole variable domain GAGVSQSPRYKVTKRGQDVALRCDPISGHVSLYWYRQALGQGPEFLTYFNYEAQQDKSGLPNDRFSAERPEGSISTLTIQRTEQRDSAMYRCASSLTGRSGANVLTFGAGSRLTVL.

This clone came up a few times. V gene TRBV28 combines with J gene TRBJ1-4, with D unresolved. Trimming stripped 3 bases from V and 8 bases from J, with 13 bases between. CDR3 length equals 14 residues. CDR1 and CDR2 from the germline V gene are MDHEN and SYDVKM. CDR3 in DNA: TGTGCCAGCAGTTTTGGGAGTGTCAGCGAAAAACTGTTTTTT. Its protein product is CASSFGSVSEKLFF.

V is TRBV30 and J is TRBJ1-4, with unresolved D. The germline V gene encodes CDR1 GTSNPN and CDR2 SVGIG (reference sequence). V was cut by 7 bases and J by 5 bases, with 20 bases left in between. The CDR3 has 15 residues. CDR3: CASPADGWRNEKLFF. Here the CDR3 DNA reads TGTGCCTCCCCCGCAGATGGATGGAGGAATGAAAAACTGTTTTTT.

The CDR3, as DNA: TGTGCCAGCAGGCCGAATGACAGGGCTTTGAACACTGAAGCTTTCTTT. Translated: CASRPNDRALNTEAFF. The genes are TRBV28 and TRBJ1-1; 7 nucleotides agree with TRBD1. Germline values: CDR1 MDHEN, CDR2 SYDVKM. V shed 6 bases, J shed 0 bases, and the junction held 10 bases outside the gene matches. This CDR3 is built from 16 residues.

The CDR3 region has the DNA TGTGCCAGCAGCTTAGTACTAGCGCTTTCCTACGAGCAGTACTTC. It translates to CASSLVLALSYEQYF. V gene TRBV7-2 combines with J gene TRBJ2-7; TRBD2 aligns across 7 bases. V shed 1 base, J shed 1 base, and the junction held 4 bases outside the gene matches. Germline lookup yields CDR1 SGHTA and CDR2 FQGNSA. CDR3 size: 15 residues.

The chain combines TRBV7-9 with TRBJ2-2; TRBD2 aligns across 11 bases. After removal of 5 bases from V and 4 bases from J, the junction contained 6 bases not matched to a gene. This CDR3 region has 16 residues. The germline gives CDR1 SEHNR, CDR2 FQNEAQ (reference sequence). The CDR3 loop reads CASSPLAGGPTGELFF. The CDR3 region has the DNA TGTGCCAGCAGCCCGTTAGCGGGAGGGCCCACCGGGGAGCTGTTTTTT.

The chain carries TRBV5-1 and TRBJ2-5, with D perhaps matching TRBD2 (6 bases). V was clipped by 5 bases and J by 5 bases, with 16 bases between them. CDR1 and CDR2 (germline): SGHRS, YFSETQ. This CDR3 has 14 residues. The CDR3 region is CASRRDSSGETQYF. In DNA, the CDR3 is TGCGCCAGCAGGAGGGACTCAAGTGGGGAGACCCAGTACTTC.

CDR3 coding DNA: TGTGCCATCTTCTACCCCGATCAGCCCCAGCATTTT. As protein: CAIFYPDQPQHF. This sequence joins TRBV10-3 and TRBJ1-5; no clear D. Trimming removed 8 bases at V and 5 bases at J, with 10 bases between. This CDR3 comprises 12 residues. Looked up from germline, CDR1 is ENHRY and CDR2 is SYGVKD.

Written as DNA, the CDR3 is TGTGCCTGGAGCCTAGCGGGAGGCCAACGTACGGAGCAGTACTTC. Protein product: CAWSLAGGQRTEQYF. This rearrangement joins TRBV30 to TRBJ2-7; 11 nucleotides align to TRBD2. Germline assignment: CDR1 GTSNPN and CDR2 SVGIG (reference sequence). There are 15 residues in the CDR3. Germline trimming cut 3 bases from V and 7 bases from J; bases unmatched to any gene: 11.